This entry is about one T cell receptor (beta chain). Its target is not known. This donor's CMV serostatus went unrecorded. The germline V gene has CDR1 SNHLY and CDR2 FYNNEI. The ends were cut back, 5 bases at V and 2 bases at J, with 20 bases in the middle. The CDR3 covers 17 residues. These data are taken from a study of cytomegalovirus exposure and HLA in healthy donors. The PCR contained 60 Vbeta and 13 Jbeta primers. Assay: immunoSEQ multiplex PCR; the TCRdb copy retains only in-frame clones and omits some. The sample gives over 100,000 clones, about 80% of which show up once; more than 2% is in the top ten. Whole-study results and caveats: The majority of CMV-associated TCR beta chains were reported as apparently HLA-restricted in a later analysis. Accurate prediction of HLA-A and HLA-B alleles (for most subjects) was reportedly achieved from TCR beta sequences. A list of approximately 150 TCR beta chains associated with cytomegalovirus was given.

The TCR comes from a human donor in good health. The sequencing sample was made of PBMCs. This chain joins TRBV2 and TRBJ2-3, with D maybe TRBD2 (6 bases). The CDR3 reads CASSTRPGGADTDTQYF. The CDR3 nucleotides are TGTGCCAGCAGTACTCGGCCTGGAGGGGCCGACACAGATACGCAGTATTTT.